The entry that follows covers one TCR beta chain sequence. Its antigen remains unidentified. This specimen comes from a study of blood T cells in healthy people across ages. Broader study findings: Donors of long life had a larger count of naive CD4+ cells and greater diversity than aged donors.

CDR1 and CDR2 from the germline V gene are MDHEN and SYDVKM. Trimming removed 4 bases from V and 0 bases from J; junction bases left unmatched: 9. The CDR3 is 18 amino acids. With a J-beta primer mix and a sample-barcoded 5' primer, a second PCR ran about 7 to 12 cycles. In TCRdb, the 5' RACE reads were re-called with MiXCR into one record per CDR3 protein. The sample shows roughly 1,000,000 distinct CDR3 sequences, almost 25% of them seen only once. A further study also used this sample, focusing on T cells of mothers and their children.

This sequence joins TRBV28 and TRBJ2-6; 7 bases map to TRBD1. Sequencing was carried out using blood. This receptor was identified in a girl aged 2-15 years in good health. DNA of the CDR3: TGTGCCAGCAGTTCCCTTTTAGGGACAGACTCTGGGGCCAACGTCCTGACTTTC. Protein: CASSSLLGTDSGANVLTF. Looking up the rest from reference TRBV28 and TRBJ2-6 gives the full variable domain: DVKVTQSSRYLVKRTGEKVFLECVQDMDHENMFWYRQDPGLGLRLIYFSYDVKMKEKGDIPEGYSVSREKKERFSLILESASTNQTSMYLCASSSLLGTDSGANVLTFGAGSRLTVL.